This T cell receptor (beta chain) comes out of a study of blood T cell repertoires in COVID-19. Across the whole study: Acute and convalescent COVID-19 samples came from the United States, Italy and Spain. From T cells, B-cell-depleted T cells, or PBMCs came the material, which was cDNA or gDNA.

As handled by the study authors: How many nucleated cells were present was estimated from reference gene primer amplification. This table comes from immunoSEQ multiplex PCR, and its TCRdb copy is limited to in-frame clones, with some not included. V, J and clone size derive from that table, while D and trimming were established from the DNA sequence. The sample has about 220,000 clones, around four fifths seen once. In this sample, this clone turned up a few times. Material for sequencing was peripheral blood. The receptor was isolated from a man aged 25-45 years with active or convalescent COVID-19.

The CDR3 DNA sequence: TGTGCCAGCAAGACCCTAGCCGAGGAGGGCAATGAGCAGTTCTTC. This encodes CASKTLAEEGNEQFF. The chain has TRBV28 and TRBJ2-1; tentatively, D is TRBD2 (6 bases). Trimming removed 7 bases at V and 6 bases at J, with 19 bases between. Germline-derived CDR1 and CDR2 are MDHEN and SYDVKM. The CDR3 contains 15 residues. The full variable domain, with the rest looked up from reference TRBV28 and TRBJ2-1, is DVKVTQSSRYLVKRTGEKVFLECVQDMDHENMFWYRQDPGLGLRLIYFSYDVKMKEKGDIPEGYSVSREKKERFSLILESASTNQTSMYLCASKTLAEEGNEQFFGPGTRLTVL.